This T cell receptor beta chain comes out of a study of T cells in localized non-small cell lung cancer. The study's findings and limits: Elevated blood T cell density was associated with longer overall survival. Adjacent uninvolved lung had the highest clonality, suggesting focused antigen responses.

Generated by immunoSEQ multiplex PCR, the TCRdb table keeps only in-frame clones and is missing some. The sample includes more than 45,000 clones, approximately 77% of them seen just once. This CDR3 comprises 14 residues. V was cut by 6 bases and J by 1 base, with 12 bases left in between. CDR1 and CDR2 from the germline V gene are SQVTM and ANQGSEA. Comment on this clone: The antigen remains undetermined.

The clonotype originates from a man between 40 and 69 years old with stage I squamous cell lung carcinoma. The chain is built from TRBV29-1 and TRBJ2-2; D is undetermined. The input for sequencing was peripheral blood, taken before any cancer treatment. CDR3 amino acids: CSVTRQMNTGELFF. CDR3 in DNA: TGCAGCGTGACAAGGCAGATGAACACCGGGGAGCTGTTTTTT.